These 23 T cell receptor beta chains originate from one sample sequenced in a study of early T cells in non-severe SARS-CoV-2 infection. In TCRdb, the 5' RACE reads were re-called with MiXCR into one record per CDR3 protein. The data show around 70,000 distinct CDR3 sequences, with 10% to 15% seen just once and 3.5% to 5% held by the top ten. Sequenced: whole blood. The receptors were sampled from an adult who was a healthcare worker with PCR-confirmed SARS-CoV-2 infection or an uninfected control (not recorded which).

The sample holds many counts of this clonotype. Written as DNA, the CDR3 is TGTGCCAGCAGCCACCTGACTATGAACAATGAGCAGTTCTTC. It encodes CASSHLTMNNEQFF. This sequence joins TRBV7-9 and TRBJ2-1; a weak D match, TRBD2 (5 bases). V dropped 5 bases and J dropped 5 bases, with 13 bases sitting between them. The CDR3 contains 14 residues. The germline CDR1 and CDR2 sequences are SEHNR and FQNEAQ (reference sequence).

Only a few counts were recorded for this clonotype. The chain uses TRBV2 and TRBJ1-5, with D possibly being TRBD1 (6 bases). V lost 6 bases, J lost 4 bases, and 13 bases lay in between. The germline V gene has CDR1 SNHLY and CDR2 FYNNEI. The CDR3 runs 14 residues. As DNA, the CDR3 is TGTGCCAGCAGGCCGGGACATCCAAATCAGCCCCAGCATTTT. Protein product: CASRPGHPNQPQHF.

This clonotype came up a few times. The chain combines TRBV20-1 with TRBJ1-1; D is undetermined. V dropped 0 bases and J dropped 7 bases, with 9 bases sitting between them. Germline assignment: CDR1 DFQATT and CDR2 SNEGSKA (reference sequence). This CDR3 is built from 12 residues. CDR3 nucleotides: TGCAGTGCTAGAGACAGTTGGGTTGAAGCTTTCTTT. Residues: CSARDSWVEAFF.

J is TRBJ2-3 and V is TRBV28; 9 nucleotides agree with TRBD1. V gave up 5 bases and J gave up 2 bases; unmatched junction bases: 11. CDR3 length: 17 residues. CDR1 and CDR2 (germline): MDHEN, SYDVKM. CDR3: CASSLPAGQGHTDTQYF. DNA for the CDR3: TGTGCCAGCAGTCTCCCCGCAGGACAGGGGCACACAGATACGCAGTATTTT.

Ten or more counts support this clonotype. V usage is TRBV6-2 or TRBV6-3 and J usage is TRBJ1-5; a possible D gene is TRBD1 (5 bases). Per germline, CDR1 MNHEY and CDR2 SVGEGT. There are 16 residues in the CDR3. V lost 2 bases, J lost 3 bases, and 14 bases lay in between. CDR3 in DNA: TGTGCCAGCAGTTACCAAGACAGAGAGGCCAATCAGCCCCAGCATTTT. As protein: CASSYQDREANQPQHF.

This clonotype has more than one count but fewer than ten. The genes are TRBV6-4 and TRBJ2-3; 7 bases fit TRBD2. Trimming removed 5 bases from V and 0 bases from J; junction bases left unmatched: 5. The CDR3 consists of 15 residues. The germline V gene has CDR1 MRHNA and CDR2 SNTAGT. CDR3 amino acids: CASSLTSQSTDTQYF. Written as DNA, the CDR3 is TGTGCCAGCAGTTTGACTAGCCAGAGCACAGATACGCAGTATTTT.

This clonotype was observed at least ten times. CDR3 DNA: TGTGCCAGCAGTTACACCAGGGATAATACGCAGTATTTT. This translates into CASSYTRDNTQYF. This chain uses TRBV27 with TRBJ2-3; D perhaps matches TRBD1 (5 bases). The V gene lost 4 bases and the J gene lost 7 bases, with 12 bases spanning the gap. The CDR3 totals 13 residues. From germline, CDR1 is MNHEY and CDR2 SMNVEV (reference sequence).

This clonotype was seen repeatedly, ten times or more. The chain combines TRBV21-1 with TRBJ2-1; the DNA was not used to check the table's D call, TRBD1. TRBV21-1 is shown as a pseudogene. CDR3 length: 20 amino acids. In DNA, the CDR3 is TGTGCCAGCAGCAAAGCGCGGTCGGGGAGATGTGGGCGGCTATACAATGAGCAGTTCTTC. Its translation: CASSKARSGRCGRLYNEQFF.

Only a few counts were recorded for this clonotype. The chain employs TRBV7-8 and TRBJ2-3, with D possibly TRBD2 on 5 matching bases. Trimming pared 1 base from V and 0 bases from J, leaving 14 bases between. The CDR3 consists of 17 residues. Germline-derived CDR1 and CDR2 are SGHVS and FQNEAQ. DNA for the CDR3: TGTGCCAGCAGCTTAGGAATGGACTCCCCTAGCACAGATACGCAGTATTTT. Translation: CASSLGMDSPSTDTQYF.

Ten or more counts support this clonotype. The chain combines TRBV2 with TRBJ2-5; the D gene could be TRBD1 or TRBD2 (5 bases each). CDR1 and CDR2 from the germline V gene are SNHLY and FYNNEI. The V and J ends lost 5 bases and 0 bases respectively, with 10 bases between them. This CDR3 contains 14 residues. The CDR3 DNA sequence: TGTGCCAGCAGTATGGGACGGAACCAAGAGACCCAGTACTTC. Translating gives CASSMGRNQETQYF.

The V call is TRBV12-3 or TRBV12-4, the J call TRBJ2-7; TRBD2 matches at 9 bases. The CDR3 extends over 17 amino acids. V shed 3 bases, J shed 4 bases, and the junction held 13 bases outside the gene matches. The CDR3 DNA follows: TGTGCCAGCAGTTTGGGCCAGACTAGCGGATTCCTATACGAGCAGTACTTC. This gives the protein CASSLGQTSGFLYEQYF.

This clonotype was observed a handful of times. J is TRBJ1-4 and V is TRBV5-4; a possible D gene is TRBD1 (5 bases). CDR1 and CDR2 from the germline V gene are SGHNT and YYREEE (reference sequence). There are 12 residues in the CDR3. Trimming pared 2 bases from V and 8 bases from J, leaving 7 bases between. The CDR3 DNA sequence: TGTGCCAGCAGCTTTCGGGGCGAAAAACTGTTTTTT. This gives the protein CASSFRGEKLFF.

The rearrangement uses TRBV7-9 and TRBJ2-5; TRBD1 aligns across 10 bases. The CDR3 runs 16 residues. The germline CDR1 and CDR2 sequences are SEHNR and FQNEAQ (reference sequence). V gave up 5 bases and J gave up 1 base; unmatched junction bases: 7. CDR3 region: CASSPGDRGIQETQYF. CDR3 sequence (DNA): TGTGCCAGCAGCCCTGGGGACAGGGGAATCCAAGAGACCCAGTACTTC.

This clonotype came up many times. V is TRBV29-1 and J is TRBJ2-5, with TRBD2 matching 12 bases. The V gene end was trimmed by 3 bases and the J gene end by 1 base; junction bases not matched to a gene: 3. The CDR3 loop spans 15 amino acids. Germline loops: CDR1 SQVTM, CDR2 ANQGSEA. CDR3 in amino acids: CSVERLAGAQETQYF. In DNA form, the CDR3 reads TGCAGCGTTGAGCGACTAGCGGGGGCCCAAGAGACCCAGTACTTC.

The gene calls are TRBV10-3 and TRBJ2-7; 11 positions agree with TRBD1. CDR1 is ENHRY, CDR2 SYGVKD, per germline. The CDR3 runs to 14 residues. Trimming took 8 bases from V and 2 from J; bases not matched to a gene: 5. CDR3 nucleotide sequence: TGTGCCATCCTTCCGGGACAGGGGGCCTACGAGCAGTACTTC. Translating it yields CAILPGQGAYEQYF.

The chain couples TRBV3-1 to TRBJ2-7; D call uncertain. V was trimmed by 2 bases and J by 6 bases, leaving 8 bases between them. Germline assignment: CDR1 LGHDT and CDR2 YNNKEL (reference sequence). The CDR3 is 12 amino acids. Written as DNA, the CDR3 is TGTGCCAGCAGCCAAAAGTGGGGCGAGCAGTACTTC. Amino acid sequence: CASSQKWGEQYF.

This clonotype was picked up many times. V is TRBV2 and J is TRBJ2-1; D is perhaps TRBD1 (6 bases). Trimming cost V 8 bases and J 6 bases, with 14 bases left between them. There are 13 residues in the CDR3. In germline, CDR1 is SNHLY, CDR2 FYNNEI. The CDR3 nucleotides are TGTGCCAGCTCCCGGGACACCCTCAATGAGCAGTTCTTC. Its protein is CASSRDTLNEQFF.

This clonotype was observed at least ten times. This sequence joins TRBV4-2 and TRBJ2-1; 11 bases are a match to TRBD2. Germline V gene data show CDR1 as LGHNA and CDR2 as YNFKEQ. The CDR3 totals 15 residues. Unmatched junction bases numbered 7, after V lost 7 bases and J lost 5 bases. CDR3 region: CASTTSGREHNEQFF. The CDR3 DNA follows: TGTGCCAGCACAACTAGCGGGAGAGAGCACAATGAGCAGTTCTTC.

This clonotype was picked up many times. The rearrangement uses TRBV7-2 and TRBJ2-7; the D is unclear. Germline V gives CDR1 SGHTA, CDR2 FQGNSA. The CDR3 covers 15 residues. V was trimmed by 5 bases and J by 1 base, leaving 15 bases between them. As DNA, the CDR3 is TGTGCCAGCAGCATATCTCCCGGCAGTTCCTACGAGCAGTACTTC. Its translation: CASSISPGSSYEQYF.

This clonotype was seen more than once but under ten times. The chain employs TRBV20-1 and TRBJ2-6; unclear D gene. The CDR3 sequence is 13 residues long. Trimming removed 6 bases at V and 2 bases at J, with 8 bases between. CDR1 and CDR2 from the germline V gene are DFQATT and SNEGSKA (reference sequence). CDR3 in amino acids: CSASLTGANVLTF. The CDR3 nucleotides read TGCAGTGCGAGCCTTACTGGGGCCAACGTCCTGACTTTC.

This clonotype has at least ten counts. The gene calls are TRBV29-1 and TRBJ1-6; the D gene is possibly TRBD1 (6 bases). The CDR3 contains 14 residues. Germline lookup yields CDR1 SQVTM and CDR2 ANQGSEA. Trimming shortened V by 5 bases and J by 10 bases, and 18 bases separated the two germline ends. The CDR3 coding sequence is TGCAGCGTTAGTATTGCAGGGGAAAACTCACCCCTCCACTTT. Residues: CSVSIAGENSPLHF.

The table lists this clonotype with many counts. This CDR3 is CASSRRGVGQPQHF. CDR3 nucleotides: TGTGCCAGCAGTCGAAGGGGGGTAGGACAGCCCCAGCATTTT. V usage is TRBV5-4 and J usage is TRBJ1-5; TRBD1 might be the D (6 bases). CDR1 and CDR2 (germline): SGHNT, YYREEE (reference sequence). Trimming took off 5 bases at V and 7 bases at J, with 16 bases between the two ends. This CDR3 region has 14 residues.

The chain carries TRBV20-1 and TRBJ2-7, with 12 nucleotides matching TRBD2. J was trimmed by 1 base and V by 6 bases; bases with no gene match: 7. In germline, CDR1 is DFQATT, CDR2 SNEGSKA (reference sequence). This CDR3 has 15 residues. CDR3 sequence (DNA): TGCAGTGCCCTCCCCCTAGCGGGAGGGTCCTACGAGCAGTACTTC. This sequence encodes CSALPLAGGSYEQYF.